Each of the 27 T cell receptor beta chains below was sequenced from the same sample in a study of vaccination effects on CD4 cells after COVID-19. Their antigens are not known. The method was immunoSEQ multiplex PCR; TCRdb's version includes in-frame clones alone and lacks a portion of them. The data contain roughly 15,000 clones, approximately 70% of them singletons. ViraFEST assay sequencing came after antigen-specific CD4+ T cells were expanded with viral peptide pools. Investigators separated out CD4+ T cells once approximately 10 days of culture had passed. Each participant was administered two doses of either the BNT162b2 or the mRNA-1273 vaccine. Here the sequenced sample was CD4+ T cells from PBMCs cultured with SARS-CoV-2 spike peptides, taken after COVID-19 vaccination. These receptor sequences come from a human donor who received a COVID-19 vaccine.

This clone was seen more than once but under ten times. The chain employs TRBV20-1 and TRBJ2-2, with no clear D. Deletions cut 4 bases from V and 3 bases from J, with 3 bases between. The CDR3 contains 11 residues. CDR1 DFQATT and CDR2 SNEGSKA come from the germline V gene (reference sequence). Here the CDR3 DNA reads TGCAGTGCTAAGGACACCGGGGAGCTGTTTTTT. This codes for CSAKDTGELFF.

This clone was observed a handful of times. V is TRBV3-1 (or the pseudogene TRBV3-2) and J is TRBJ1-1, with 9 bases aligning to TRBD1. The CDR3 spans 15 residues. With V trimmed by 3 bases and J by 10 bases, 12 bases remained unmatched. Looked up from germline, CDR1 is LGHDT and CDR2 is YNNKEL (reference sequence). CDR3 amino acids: CASSQGPGTGRGAFF. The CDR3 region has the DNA TGTGCCAGCAGCCAGGGCCCGGGGACAGGGCGCGGAGCTTTCTTT.

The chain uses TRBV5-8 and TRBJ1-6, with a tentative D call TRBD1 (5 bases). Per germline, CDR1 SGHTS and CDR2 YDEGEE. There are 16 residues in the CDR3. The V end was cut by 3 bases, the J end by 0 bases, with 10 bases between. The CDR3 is CASSSRQSSYNSPLHF. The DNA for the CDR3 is TGTGCCAGCAGCTCTAGACAGAGCTCCTATAATTCACCCCTCCACTTT.

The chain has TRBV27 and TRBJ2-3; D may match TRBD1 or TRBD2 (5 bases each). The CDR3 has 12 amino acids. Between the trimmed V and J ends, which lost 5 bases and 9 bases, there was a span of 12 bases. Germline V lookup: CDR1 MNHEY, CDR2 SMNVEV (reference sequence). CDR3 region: CASSEGPSTQYF. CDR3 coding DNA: TGTGCCAGCAGTGAGGGACCCTCGACGCAGTATTTT.

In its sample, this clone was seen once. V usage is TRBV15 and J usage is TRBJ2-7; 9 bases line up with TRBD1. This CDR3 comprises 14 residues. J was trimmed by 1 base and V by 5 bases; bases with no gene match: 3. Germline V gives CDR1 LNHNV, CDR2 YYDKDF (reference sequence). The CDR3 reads CATSRDRVSYEQYF. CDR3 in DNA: TGTGCCACCAGCCGGGACAGGGTTTCCTACGAGCAGTACTTC.

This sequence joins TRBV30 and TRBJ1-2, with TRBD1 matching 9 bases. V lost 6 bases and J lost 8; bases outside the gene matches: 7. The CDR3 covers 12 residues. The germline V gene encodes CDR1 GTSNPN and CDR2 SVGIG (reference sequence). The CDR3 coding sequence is TGTGCCTGTTCACAGGGGGCGCGCGGCTACACCTTC. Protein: CACSQGARGYTF.

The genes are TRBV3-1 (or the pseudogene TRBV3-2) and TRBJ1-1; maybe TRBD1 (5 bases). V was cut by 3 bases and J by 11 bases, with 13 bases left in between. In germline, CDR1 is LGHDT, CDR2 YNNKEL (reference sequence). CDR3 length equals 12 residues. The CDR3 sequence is CASSQPTGGAFF. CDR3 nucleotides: TGTGCCAGCAGCCAGCCCACAGGTGGGGCTTTCTTT.

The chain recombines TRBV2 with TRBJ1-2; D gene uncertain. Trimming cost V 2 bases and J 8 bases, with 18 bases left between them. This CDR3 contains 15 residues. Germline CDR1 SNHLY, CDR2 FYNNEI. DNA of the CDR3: TGTGCCAGCAGTGAAAGGAGAGGAGAAACCTCGGGCTACACCTTC. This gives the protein CASSERRGETSGYTF. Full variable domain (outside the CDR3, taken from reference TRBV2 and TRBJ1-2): EPEVTQTPSHQVTQMGQEVILRCVPISNHLYFYWYRQILGQKVEFLVSFYNNEISEKSEIFDDQFSVERPDGSNFTLKIRSTKLEDSAMYFCASSERRGETSGYTFGSGTRLTVV.

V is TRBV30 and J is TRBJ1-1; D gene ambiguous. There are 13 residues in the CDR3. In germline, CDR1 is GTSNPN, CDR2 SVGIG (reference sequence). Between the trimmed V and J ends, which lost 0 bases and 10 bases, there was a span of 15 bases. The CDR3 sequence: CAWSVLQGIVAFF. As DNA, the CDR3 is TGTGCCTGGAGTGTACTCCAAGGGATCGTAGCTTTCTTT.

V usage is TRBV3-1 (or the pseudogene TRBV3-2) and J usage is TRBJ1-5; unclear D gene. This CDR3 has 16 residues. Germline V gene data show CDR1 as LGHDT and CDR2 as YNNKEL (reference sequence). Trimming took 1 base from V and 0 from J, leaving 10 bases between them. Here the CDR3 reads CASSQGAGNSNQPQHF. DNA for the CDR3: TGTGCCAGCAGCCAAGGAGCGGGAAATAGCAATCAGCCCCAGCATTTT.

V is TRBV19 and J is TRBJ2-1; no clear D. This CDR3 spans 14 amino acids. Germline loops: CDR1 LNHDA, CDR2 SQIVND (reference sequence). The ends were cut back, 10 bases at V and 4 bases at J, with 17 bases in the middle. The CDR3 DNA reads TGTGCCACCAATCTAGGGTTAACGTACAATGAGCAGTTCTTC. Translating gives CATNLGLTYNEQFF.

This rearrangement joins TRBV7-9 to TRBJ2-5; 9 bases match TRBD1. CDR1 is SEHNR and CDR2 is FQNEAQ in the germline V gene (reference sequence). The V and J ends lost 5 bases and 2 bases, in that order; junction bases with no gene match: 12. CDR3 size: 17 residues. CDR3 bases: TGTGCCAGCAGCCTGGCGGGGACAGGGTGGGGGCAAGAGACCCAGTACTTC. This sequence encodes CASSLAGTGWGQETQYF.

The CDR3 DNA reads as TGTGCCAGCAGCTTAGACAGCCCCTACGAGCAGTACTTC. Translating gives CASSLDSPYEQYF. The chain uses TRBV7-8 and TRBJ2-7, with unresolved D. The length of the CDR3 is 13 residues. Trimming shortened V by 1 base and J by 2 bases, and 6 bases separated the two germline ends. In germline, CDR1 is SGHVS, CDR2 FQNEAQ.

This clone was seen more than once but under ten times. CDR3 in amino acids: CASSYWVRTTEAFF. In DNA, the CDR3 is TGTGCCAGCAGTTACTGGGTCAGGACCACTGAAGCTTTCTTT. The rearrangement joins TRBV6-6 to TRBJ1-1, with unresolved D. From germline, CDR1 is MNHNY and CDR2 SVGAGI (reference sequence). V was pared by 1 base and J by 4 bases, with 10 bases between. CDR3 length: 14 residues.

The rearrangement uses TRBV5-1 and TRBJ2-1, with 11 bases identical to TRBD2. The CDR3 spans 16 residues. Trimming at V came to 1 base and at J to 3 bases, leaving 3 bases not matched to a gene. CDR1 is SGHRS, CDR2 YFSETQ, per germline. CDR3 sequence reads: CASSLTSGSGYNEQFF. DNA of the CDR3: TGCGCCAGCAGCTTGACTAGCGGGAGCGGCTACAATGAGCAGTTCTTC.

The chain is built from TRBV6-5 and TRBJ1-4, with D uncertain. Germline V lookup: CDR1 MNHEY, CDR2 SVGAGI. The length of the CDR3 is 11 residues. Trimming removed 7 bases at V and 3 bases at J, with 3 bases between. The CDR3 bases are TGTGCCAGCAAGGCTAATGAAAAACTGTTTTTT. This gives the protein CASKANEKLFF.

CDR3 amino acids: CASSQDPQSGNTIYF. As DNA, the CDR3 is TGCGCCAGCAGCCAAGATCCCCAGTCAGGAAACACCATATATTTT. The chain links TRBV4-3 to TRBJ1-3; D gene unclear. This CDR3 region has 15 residues. V shed 0 bases and J shed 4 bases, with 10 bases lying between them. CDR1 and CDR2 from the germline V gene are LGHNA and YSLEER.

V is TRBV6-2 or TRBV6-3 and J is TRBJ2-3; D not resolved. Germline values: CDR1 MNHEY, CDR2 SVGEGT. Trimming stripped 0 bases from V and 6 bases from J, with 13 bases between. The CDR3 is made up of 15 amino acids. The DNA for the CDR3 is TGTGCCAGCAGTTACTCGGAGACTCTCCTCGATACGCAGTATTTT. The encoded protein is CASSYSETLLDTQYF.

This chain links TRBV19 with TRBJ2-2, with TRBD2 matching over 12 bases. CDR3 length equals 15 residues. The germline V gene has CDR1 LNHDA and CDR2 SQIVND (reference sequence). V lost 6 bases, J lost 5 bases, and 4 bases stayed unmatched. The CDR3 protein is CASRLAGGRTGELFF. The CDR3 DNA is TGTGCCAGTAGACTAGCGGGAGGACGGACCGGGGAGCTGTTTTTT.

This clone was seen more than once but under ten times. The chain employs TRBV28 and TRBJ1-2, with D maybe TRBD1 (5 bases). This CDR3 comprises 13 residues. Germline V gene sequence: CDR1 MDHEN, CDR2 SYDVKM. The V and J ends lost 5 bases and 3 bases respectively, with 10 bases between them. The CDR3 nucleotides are TGTGCCAGCAGTAGGCAGGGAGACTATGGCTACACCTTC. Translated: CASSRQGDYGYTF.

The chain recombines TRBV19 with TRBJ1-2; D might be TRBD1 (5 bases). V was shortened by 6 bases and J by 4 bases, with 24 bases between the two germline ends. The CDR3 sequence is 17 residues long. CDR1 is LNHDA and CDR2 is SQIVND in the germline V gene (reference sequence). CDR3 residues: CASSHFLTDSPTYGYTF. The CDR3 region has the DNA TGTGCCAGTAGCCATTTTTTGACCGACAGCCCAACCTATGGCTACACCTTC.

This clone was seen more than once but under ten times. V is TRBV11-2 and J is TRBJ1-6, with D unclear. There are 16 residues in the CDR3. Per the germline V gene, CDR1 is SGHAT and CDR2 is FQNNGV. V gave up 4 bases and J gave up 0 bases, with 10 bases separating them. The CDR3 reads CASSSGVGSYNSPLHF. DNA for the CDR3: TGTGCCAGCAGCTCCGGGGTGGGCTCCTATAATTCACCCCTCCACTTT. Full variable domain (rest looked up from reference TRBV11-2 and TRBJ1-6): EAGVAQSPRYKIIEKRQSVAFWCNPISGHATLYWYQQILGQGPKLLIQFQNNGVVDDSQLPKDRFSAERLKGVDSTLKIQPAKLEDSAVYLCASSSGVGSYNSPLHFGNGTRLTVT.

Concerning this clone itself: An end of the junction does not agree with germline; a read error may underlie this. As DNA, the CDR3 is TGTGCTAGCAGCGCCGGGACAGGGACAGATACGCAGTATTTT. Translated, it gives CASSAGTGTDTQYF. This chain uses TRBV7-7 with TRBJ2-3; 9 positions agree with TRBD1. Germline CDR1 and CDR2: SSHAT and FNYEAQ (reference sequence). The CDR3 has 14 residues.

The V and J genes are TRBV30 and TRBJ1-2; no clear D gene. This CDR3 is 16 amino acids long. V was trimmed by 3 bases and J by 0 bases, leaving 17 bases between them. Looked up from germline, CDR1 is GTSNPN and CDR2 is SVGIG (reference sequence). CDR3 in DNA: TGTGCCTGGAGGCCGGACGGATTCCCTTCTAACTATGGCTACACCTTC. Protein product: CAWRPDGFPSNYGYTF.

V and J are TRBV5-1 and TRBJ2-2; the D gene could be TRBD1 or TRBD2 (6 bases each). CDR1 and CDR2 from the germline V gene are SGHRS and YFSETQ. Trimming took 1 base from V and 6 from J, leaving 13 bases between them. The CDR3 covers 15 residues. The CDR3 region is CASSLPGGKAGELFF. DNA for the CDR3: TGCGCCAGCAGCTTGCCCGGGGGCAAGGCCGGGGAGCTGTTTTTT.

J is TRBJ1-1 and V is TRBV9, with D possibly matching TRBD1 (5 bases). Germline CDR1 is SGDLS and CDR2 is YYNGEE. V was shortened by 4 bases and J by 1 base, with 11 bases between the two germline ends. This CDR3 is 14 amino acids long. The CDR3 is CASSPGRRNTEAFF. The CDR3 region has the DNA TGTGCCAGCAGCCCGGGGCGCAGGAACACTGAAGCTTTCTTT. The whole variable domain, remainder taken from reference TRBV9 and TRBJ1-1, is DSGVTQTPKHLITATGQRVTLRCSPRSGDLSVYWYQQSLDQGLQFLIQYYNGEERAKGNILERFSAQQFPDLHSELNLSSLELGDSALYFCASSPGRRNTEAFFGQGTRLTVV.

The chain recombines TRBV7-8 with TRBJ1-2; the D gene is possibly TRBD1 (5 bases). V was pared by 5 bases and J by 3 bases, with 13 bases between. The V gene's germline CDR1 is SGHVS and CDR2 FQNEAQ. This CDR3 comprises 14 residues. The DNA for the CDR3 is TGTGCCAGCAGCAGGGGACCCCCGGACTATGGCTACACCTTC. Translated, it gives CASSRGPPDYGYTF.